This T cell receptor (beta chain) was sequenced for a study of T cell responses to AZD1222 COVID-19 vaccine. The CDR3 is 15 amino acids. Germline-derived CDR1 and CDR2 are GTSNPN and SVGIG (reference sequence). The V and J ends lost 3 bases and 9 bases, in that order; junction bases with no gene match: 13. Study-level findings and limits: The donor cohort was predominantly white British with a female majority, and clonal diversity may have been underestimated. Spike-wide vaccine-associated CD4 TCRs dominated at 160-218 and 743-854. Spike-specific TCR repertoires showed rising breadth and depth after two AZD1222 doses.

In regard to this clone: Antigen: not known.

TCRdb's table, derived via immunoSEQ multiplex PCR, lists solely in-frame clones and lacks some. The sample holds some 150,000 clones, over 75% seen once. The chain is built from TRBV30 and TRBJ2-1; 8 bases are shared with TRBD2. Material: peripheral blood, obtained 28 days after the second dose of the MenACWY control vaccine. This TCR came from an adult who received the MenACWY meningococcal vaccine as a control. The CDR3 nucleotides are TGTGCCTGGAGCCGGGCGGGGGGCCAGTCTCGTGAGCAGTTCTTC. This gives the protein CAWSRAGGQSREQFF.